This TCR beta chain is drawn from a study of cytomegalovirus exposure and HLA in healthy donors. Overall study results and limits: Later, TCR association rates were found to vary by HLA locus, highest for DRB1 and lowest for HLA-C. Equally common other TCR beta chains were less clonally expanded than HLA-associated ones, a later analysis found. Presence/absence analyses took donor sequencing depth as roughly uniform.

This CDR3 spans 16 amino acids. Germline V gene lookup returns CDR1 MNHEY and CDR2 SMNVEV (reference sequence). V was shortened by 4 bases and J by 9 bases, with 22 bases between the two germline ends. With 60 Vbeta and 13 Jbeta primers, the PCR was carried out. Libraries were prepared by immunoSEQ multiplex PCR; TCRdb keeps only in-frame clonotypes and omits some of them. The sample includes under 200,000 clones. With respect to this clone: Antigen: not known.

The sequence was collected from a young woman in good health and CMV-seropositive. The rearrangement joins TRBV27 to TRBJ2-1; perhaps TRBD2 as D (5 bases). Sequenced input: PBMCs. CDR3 in amino acids: CASSSPSRGKDGEQFF. The CDR3 DNA reads TGTGCCAGCAGTTCCCCCTCTAGAGGGAAAGACGGTGAGCAGTTCTTC.